The rows below give T cell receptor beta chains drawn from one sample of a study of T cell changes during pregnancy in multiple sclerosis. Assay: immunoSEQ multiplex PCR; the TCRdb copy retains only in-frame clones and omits some. The table records approximately 39,000 clones, about 95% of them present only once. The sequenced sample was CD4+ T cells from peripheral blood mononuclear cells, obtained in the second trimester of pregnancy. These receptors were collected from a female donor with multiple sclerosis, enrolled in a pregnancy study. Both conserved end residues are part of each CDR3. The D gene is left open where the match is weak. Clone size appears in some rows only: once, few, many, or a class for an expanded clone.

clone_size	v_call	j_call	d_call	cdr3_nt	cdr3_aa
-	TRBV6-1	TRBJ1-2	-	TGTGCCAGCAGTGAAGCGAGGCGTGGTGGCTACACCTTC	CASSEARRGGYTF
-	TRBV5-1	TRBJ1-4	-	TGCGCCAGCAGCTTGCGGGATACTAATGAAAAACTGTTTTTT	CASSLRDTNEKLFF
-	TRBV30	TRBJ1-5	TRBD1	TGTGCCTGGAGTGTACGACAGGGCATGCGTGGCAATCAGCCCCAGCATTTT	CAWSVRQGMRGNQPQHF
-	TRBV7-8	TRBJ2-2	-	TGTGCCAGCAGCTTGAGGGACACCGGGGAGCTGTTTTTT	CASSLRDTGELFF
-	TRBV2	TRBJ1-1	-	TGTGCCAGCAGCGAAGACAGGTTCACTGAAGCTTTCTTT	CASSEDRFTEAFF
-	TRBV6-1	TRBJ1-2	TRBD1	TGTGCCAGCAGTCCCCCCGAGACAGGGTGGGGCTACACCTTC	CASSPPETGWGYTF
-	TRBV28	TRBJ1-2	-	TGTGCCAGCAGTTTAACAGGGAACTATGGCTACACCTTC	CASSLTGNYGYTF
-	TRBV7-9	TRBJ2-2	TRBD2	TGTGCCAGCAGCGCTTCTAGCGGGGCGAACACCGGGGAGCTGTTTTTT	CASSASSGANTGELFF
-	TRBV18	TRBJ1-3	-	TGTGCCAGCTCACCCGGGTCAGGGATGGGAACTGGAAACACCATATATTTT	CASSPGSGMGTGNTIYF
-	TRBV18	TRBJ1-1	TRBD1	TGTGCCAGCTCACCACAGGAAGGGACAGGGTCGGACACTGAAGCTTTCTTT	CASSPQEGTGSDTEAFF
-	TRBV7-3	TRBJ2-2	TRBD2	TGTGCCAGCAGCCTCATGGGACTAGCTGGCGGGGAGCTGTTTTTT	CASSLMGLAGGELFF
-	TRBV6-1	TRBJ1-4	TRBD1	TGTGCCAGCAGTGAATTGGAAGGCGACAGGGGGCGACTGTTTTTT	CASSELEGDRGRLFF
-	TRBV18	TRBJ2-4	-	TGTGCCAGCTCACCTGAAAGACAGCGAACCTCCGCGGCCAAAAACATTCAGTACTTC	CASSPERQRTSAAKNIQYF
once	TRBV6-5	TRBJ1-1	TRBD1	TGTGCCAGCAGTCCGGGACAGCGGTACACTGAAGCTTTCTTT	CASSPGQRYTEAFF
-	TRBV5-1	TRBJ2-6	-	TGCGCCAGCCTCAGGTCCCCGAGCTCTGGGGCCAACGTCCTGACTTTC	CASLRSPSSGANVLTF
once	TRBV2	TRBJ2-5	TRBD2	TGTGCCAGCAGGCCAAGGACTAGCGGGAAAGAGACCCAGTACTTC	CASRPRTSGKETQYF
-	TRBV4-2	TRBJ2-1	TRBD2	TGTGCCAGCAGCCAAGTCGTGGGAGGGCCCTCCAATACCGCTTACAATGAGCAGTTCTTC	CASSQVVGGPSNTAYNEQFF
-	TRBV2	TRBJ1-5	TRBD1	TGTGCCAGCAGTACTAGTCCCGGGACAGGGGCCGGACAGCCCCAGCATTTT	CASSTSPGTGAGQPQHF
-	TRBV6-6	TRBJ2-7	-	TGTGCCAGCAGTTACTCCGCCGGGGGAAGCGAGCAGTACTTC	CASSYSAGGSEQYF
-	TRBV28	TRBJ1-1	-	TGTGCCAGCAGATCAACCAGGTCAGGGGTGTGGGACACTGAAGCTTTCTTT	CASRSTRSGVWDTEAFF
-	TRBV9	TRBJ1-3	-	TGTGCCAGCAGCGTAGAGGCGGACACTGGAAACACCATATATTTT	CASSVEADTGNTIYF
-	TRBV20-1	TRBJ1-4	-	TGCAGTGCGAGGTTAGGAAAACTGTTTTTT	CSARLGKLFF